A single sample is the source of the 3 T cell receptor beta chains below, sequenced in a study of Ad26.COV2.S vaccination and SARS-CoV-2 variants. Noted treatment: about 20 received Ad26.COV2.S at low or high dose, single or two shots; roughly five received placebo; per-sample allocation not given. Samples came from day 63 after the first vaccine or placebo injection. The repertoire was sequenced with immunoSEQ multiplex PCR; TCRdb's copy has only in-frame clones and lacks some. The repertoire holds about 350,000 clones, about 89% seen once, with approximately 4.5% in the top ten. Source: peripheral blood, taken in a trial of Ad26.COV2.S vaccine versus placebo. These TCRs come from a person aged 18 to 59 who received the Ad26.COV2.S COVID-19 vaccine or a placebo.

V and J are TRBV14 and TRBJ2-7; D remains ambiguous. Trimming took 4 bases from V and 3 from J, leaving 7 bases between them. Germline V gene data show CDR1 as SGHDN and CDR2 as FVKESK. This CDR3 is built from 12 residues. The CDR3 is CASSPNNYEQYF. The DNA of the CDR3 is TGTGCCAGCAGCCCAAACAACTACGAGCAGTACTTC.

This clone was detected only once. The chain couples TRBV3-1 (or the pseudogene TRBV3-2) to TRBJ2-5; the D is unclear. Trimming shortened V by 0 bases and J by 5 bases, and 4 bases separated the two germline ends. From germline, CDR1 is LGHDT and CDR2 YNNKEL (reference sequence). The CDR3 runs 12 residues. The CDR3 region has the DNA TGTGCCAGCAGCCAAGAGAGGGAGACCCAGTACTTC. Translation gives CASSQERETQYF.

The CDR3 region has the DNA TGTGCCAGTAGTATAACGGACAGGGGGATCTACGAGCAGTACTTC. Its translation is CASSITDRGIYEQYF. The J gene is TRBJ2-7, the V gene TRBV19, with 10 nucleotides matching TRBD1. The V gene's germline CDR1 is LNHDA and CDR2 SQIVND (reference sequence). J was trimmed by 3 bases and V by 2 bases; bases with no gene match: 4. CDR3 length equals 15 residues.